This T cell receptor beta chain was identified during a study of blood T cells in healthy people across ages. Study-wide results and limits: Bulk PBMC profiling left naive and antigen-experienced comparisons inconclusive. Getting older went along with TCR beta diversity per million T cells dropping roughly linearly.

The CDR3 covers 13 residues. Trimming removed 3 bases at V and 3 bases at J, with 11 bases between. From germline, CDR1 is DFQATT and CDR2 SNEGSKA (reference sequence). A J-beta primer mix and a sample-barcoded 5' primer were used in a second PCR of roughly 6 to 11 cycles. Every cDNA molecule carried a tag from a template-switch adaptor bearing 12 random nucleotides. TCRdb re-derived calls from the 5' RACE reads in MiXCR, one entry per CDR3 protein. The top ten clones hold roughly 8.2% of a sample with roughly 1,500,000 distinct CDR3 sequences, roughly 40% of them seen once. This clonotype was observed a single time. Its specificity is not known. Donation came from healthy Caucasian individuals in Russia who were aged 6 to 90.

Input material: blood. This clonotype was sampled from a young woman in good health. The chain employs TRBV20-1 and TRBJ1-1; D gene uncertain. The CDR3: CSARGGEHTEAFF. CDR3 in DNA: TGCAGTGCTAGGGGCGGGGAGCACACTGAAGCTTTCTTT.